The 30 T cell receptor beta chains below all came from one sample that was sequenced in a study of a mutant IDH1 vaccine in newly diagnosed glioma (dated by TCRdb to about 2021). Their antigens are not known. Taken with the paper, the label for time point translates to: week 35, safety follow-up. Each vaccine dose was 300 ug of a 20-mer mutant IDH1 peptide in Montanide, given subcutaneously with topical imiquimod. The method behind the library was the immunoSEQ multiplex PCR assay. Here the immuneACCESS table is served through TCRdb, limited to in-frame sequences with V and J called. Missing clones are a known gap in these copies; in checked studies unresolved V genes cover under half, and the rest lacks a known reason. The sample includes tens of thousands of clones, with about three quarters observed a single time. The ten largest clonotypes hold 6% to 9.5% of the sample. Here the sequenced sample was PBMCs, taken from a glioma patient whose treatment included an IDH1 peptide vaccine. The receptors come from a man over 45 with glioma.

This clone was observed a few times. The chain has TRBV14 and TRBJ2-5; D possibly uses TRBD1 or TRBD2 (6 bases each). The CDR3 totals 14 residues. Germline values: CDR1 SGHDN, CDR2 FVKESK. V lost 4 bases and J lost 5, with 14 bases in between. Written as DNA, the CDR3 is TGTGCCAGCAGCCGAGGGGGGCTATGGGAGACCCAGTACTTC. Protein product: CASSRGGLWETQYF.

The chain has TRBV5-1 and TRBJ1-1; the D is unclear. Trimming shortened V by 0 bases and J by 7 bases, and 13 bases separated the two germline ends. CDR3 length: 14 amino acids. Germline CDR1 SGHRS, CDR2 YFSETQ. The CDR3 DNA sequence: TGCGCCAGCAGCTTGGACGGTCAGTCGGTTGAAGCTTTCTTT. It translates to CASSLDGQSVEAFF.

The chain uses TRBV5-4 and TRBJ2-5; 9 nucleotides agree with TRBD2. V dropped 3 bases and J dropped 5; count of bases not matched to a gene: 2. The CDR3 consists of 13 residues. Germline V gene lookup returns CDR1 SGHNT and CDR2 YYREEE (reference sequence). In DNA, the CDR3 is TGTGCCAGCAGCTGGCGGGGGGGGGAGACCCAGTACTTC. Translation gives CASSWRGGETQYF.

The chain recombines TRBV7-2 with TRBJ2-4; 8 bases are shared with TRBD2. The CDR3 sequence is 15 residues long. The germline V gene encodes CDR1 SGHTA and CDR2 FQGNSA. The J segment lost 4 bases and the V segment lost 1 base, leaving 3 bases of the junction unmatched. DNA of the CDR3: TGTGCCAGCAGCTTAGGCGGGGGGAATAAAAACATTCAGTACTTC. Protein sequence: CASSLGGGNKNIQYF.

This clone occurred once. The rearrangement uses TRBV11-2 and TRBJ2-7; 8 bases are shared with TRBD1. CDR1 SGHAT and CDR2 FQNNGV come from the germline V gene. After removal of 1 base from V and 3 bases from J, the junction contained 8 bases not matched to a gene. The CDR3 sequence is 16 residues long. The CDR3 region is CASSLGFTGGNYEQYF. As DNA, the CDR3 is TGTGCCAGCAGCTTAGGTTTTACAGGGGGGAACTACGAGCAGTACTTC.

The V call is TRBV28, the J call TRBJ1-4; TRBD1 matches at 12 bases. The CDR3 length is 16 residues. Losses at the gene ends were 8 bases for V and 2 bases for J; bases not matched to a gene: 6. Germline loops: CDR1 MDHEN, CDR2 SYDVKM. The chain's CDR3 is CASGHGTGGTNEKLFF. The CDR3 DNA reads as TGTGCCAGCGGGCATGGGACAGGGGGCACTAATGAAAAACTGTTTTTT. Full variable domain (outside the CDR3, taken from reference TRBV28 and TRBJ1-4): DVKVTQSSRYLVKRTGEKVFLECVQDMDHENMFWYRQDPGLGLRLIYFSYDVKMKEKGDIPEGYSVSREKKERFSLILESASTNQTSMYLCASGHGTGGTNEKLFFGSGTQLSVL.

V is TRBV15 and J is TRBJ1-5; the D gene is possibly TRBD1 (6 bases). Germline V CDR1 and CDR2: LNHNV, YYDKDF (reference sequence). This CDR3 is built from 17 residues. Trimming shortened V by 2 bases and J by 5 bases, and 19 bases separated the two germline ends. The CDR3 DNA sequence: TGTGCCACCAGCAGAAGTGGGGGGCAGGGACGATATCAGCCCCAGCATTTT. Encoded protein: CATSRSGGQGRYQPQHF.

This sequence joins TRBV6-1 and TRBJ1-2, with D tentatively TRBD1 (5 bases). Looked up from germline, CDR1 is MNHNS and CDR2 is SASEGT. V lost 2 bases and J 0 bases, leaving 10 bases between the germline ends. The CDR3 contains 15 residues. In nucleotides, the CDR3 is TGTGCCAGCAGTGAAACAGGAGTAACTAACTATGGCTACACCTTC. It translates to CASSETGVTNYGYTF.

V and J are TRBV2 and TRBJ1-5; no clear D. CDR3 length: 12 amino acids. V was clipped by 4 bases and J by 4 bases, with 5 bases between them. Germline CDR1 and CDR2: SNHLY and FYNNEI. CDR3 amino acids: CASSGGNQPQHF. Written as DNA, the CDR3 is TGTGCCAGCAGTGGAGGAAATCAGCCCCAGCATTTT.

The rearrangement joins TRBV19 to TRBJ1-1; D is possibly TRBD1 (5 bases). CDR3 length equals 14 residues. Germline values: CDR1 LNHDA, CDR2 SQIVND (reference sequence). V lost 7 bases and J lost 4, with 16 bases in between. CDR3 coding DNA: TGTGCCAGTAAGGAAGGCCCGAGGGGCACTGAAGCTTTCTTT. Protein: CASKEGPRGTEAFF.

The CDR3 is CAWSFSIYGYTF. CDR3 nucleotides: TGTGCCTGGAGTTTCTCTATCTATGGCTACACCTTC. V gene TRBV30 combines with J gene TRBJ1-2; D call uncertain. The V gene lost 2 bases and the J gene lost 4 bases, with 8 bases spanning the gap. The length of the CDR3 is 12 residues. The germline CDR1 and CDR2 sequences are GTSNPN and SVGIG (reference sequence).

This clone was found a few times. The rearrangement links TRBV10-3 to TRBJ1-1, with D maybe TRBD1 (5 bases). In germline, CDR1 is ENHRY, CDR2 SYGVKD. V lost 8 bases to trimming and J lost 7 bases, with 11 bases between them. This CDR3 spans 11 amino acids. CDR3 in DNA: TGTGCCATCGGCTGGCAGGGTGAAGCTTTCTTT. It encodes CAIGWQGEAFF.

This clone came up once. The V gene is TRBV15, the J gene TRBJ2-7; the match to TRBD1 covers 8 bases. The V gene's germline CDR1 is LNHNV and CDR2 YYDKDF (reference sequence). With V trimmed by 9 bases and J by 7 bases, 14 bases remained unmatched. There are 14 residues in the CDR3. CDR3 nucleotides: TGTGCCACAAAACAGGACAGGGTCGAGTCGGAGCAGTACTTC. Protein sequence: CATKQDRVESEQYF.

This chain connects TRBV2 to TRBJ2-7; D unclear. The CDR3 runs 12 residues. Germline CDR1 and CDR2: SNHLY and FYNNEI. With 6 bases removed from V and 1 base from J, the gap between germline ends came to 7 bases. The CDR3 region is CASRAFSYEQYF. CDR3 sequence (DNA): TGTGCCAGCAGGGCGTTTTCCTACGAGCAGTACTTC.

This clone was observed a few times. The rearrangement uses TRBV28 and TRBJ2-5; perhaps TRBD2 as D (5 bases). V was cut by 9 bases and J by 1 base, with 12 bases left in between. The CDR3 totals 13 residues. Germline V lookup: CDR1 MDHEN, CDR2 SYDVKM. In nucleotides, the CDR3 is TGTGCCAGTCGGAGGCAGACCCAAGAGACCCAGTACTTC. Residues: CASRRQTQETQYF.

The CDR3 region has the DNA TGCGCCAGCAGTGAGGCAGGGCCGAGGGAGACCCAGTACTTC. Its translation: CASSEAGPRETQYF. The chain is built from TRBV10-2 and TRBJ2-5; D is perhaps TRBD1 (5 bases). The V gene's germline CDR1 is WSHSY and CDR2 SAAADI. The CDR3 has 14 amino acids. Trimming took off 2 bases at V and 5 bases at J, with 12 bases between the two ends.

The chain recombines TRBV4-2 with TRBJ1-1, with D hard to call. This CDR3 spans 13 amino acids. V lost 1 base, J lost 7 bases, and 10 bases lay in between. The V gene's germline CDR1 is LGHNA and CDR2 YNFKEQ. DNA of the CDR3: TGTGCCAGCAGCCAAGTCGCGGGTTATGAAGCTTTCTTT. Protein product: CASSQVAGYEAFF.

CDR3 in DNA: TGTGCCACCAGCAGAGGAGGGGGGCCCACAGATACGCAGTATTTT. It specifies CATSRGGGPTDTQYF. The genes are TRBV15 and TRBJ2-3; D is perhaps TRBD1 or TRBD2 (6 bases each). Germline values: CDR1 LNHNV, CDR2 YYDKDF (reference sequence). With 1 base removed from V and 2 bases from J, the gap between germline ends came to 10 bases. The CDR3 is 15 amino acids.

This clone appeared a few times. J is TRBJ1-6 and V is TRBV19; 8 bases are a match to TRBD1. The CDR3 runs 18 residues. Germline CDR1 and CDR2: LNHDA and SQIVND (reference sequence). The V gene end was trimmed by 0 bases and the J gene end by 6 bases; junction bases not matched to a gene: 10. CDR3 nucleotides: TGTGCCAGTAGTATAGATCGCTACGGACAGGGCCTTAATTCACCCCTCCACTTT. This codes for CASSIDRYGQGLNSPLHF.

The chain recombines TRBV5-5 with TRBJ1-1; no clear D gene. Trimming stripped 1 base from V and 1 base from J, with 5 bases between. Germline assignment: CDR1 SGHKS and CDR2 YYEKEE (reference sequence). CDR3 length: 13 residues. The chain's CDR3 is CASSLYRNTEAFF. The CDR3, as DNA: TGTGCCAGCAGCTTGTATAGGAACACTGAAGCTTTCTTT.

This clone is medium-sized in the sample. V is TRBV7-2 and J is TRBJ1-5; D might be TRBD1 (5 bases). Germline CDR1 SGHTA, CDR2 FQGNSA. This CDR3 region has 14 residues. V gave up 5 bases and J gave up 0 bases, with 8 bases separating them. The CDR3 loop is CASSPGLSNQPQHF. Here the CDR3 DNA reads TGTGCCAGCAGCCCGGGACTTAGCAATCAGCCCCAGCATTTT.

The rearrangement joins TRBV7-2 to TRBJ1-2; 7 nucleotides match TRBD1. Germline trimming cut 5 bases from V and 4 bases from J; bases unmatched to any gene: 1. Germline CDR1 is SGHTA and CDR2 is FQGNSA. The CDR3 has 12 residues. CDR3 sequence reads: CASSRDSYGYTF. CDR3 DNA sequence: TGTGCCAGCAGCCGGGACAGCTATGGCTACACCTTC.

This clone was seen only a few times. The rearrangement uses TRBV5-5 and TRBJ1-1; weak D call: TRBD1 (5 bases). With 0 bases removed from V and 6 bases from J, the gap between germline ends came to 9 bases. The CDR3 consists of 13 residues. Germline assignment: CDR1 SGHKS and CDR2 YYEKEE (reference sequence). The CDR3 reads CASSLVGGAEAFF. The CDR3 bases are TGTGCCAGCAGCTTGGTGGGGGGGGCTGAAGCTTTCTTT.

The J gene is TRBJ1-1, the V gene TRBV14; D unclear. Trimming cost V 1 base and J 6 bases, with 21 bases left between them. Looked up from germline, CDR1 is SGHDN and CDR2 is FVKESK. The CDR3 extends over 17 amino acids. The CDR3 bases are TGTGCCAGCAGCCAAGTCCATAGGTGGAGGAGAACGGCTGAAGCTTTCTTT. Translation gives CASSQVHRWRRTAEAFF.

The chain carries TRBV4-3 and TRBJ2-3; 10 nucleotides match TRBD2. Trimming cost V 3 bases and J 4 bases; bases outside gene matches: 7. Looked up from germline, CDR1 is LGHNA and CDR2 is YSLEER. The CDR3 totals 16 residues. CDR3 region: CASSQARAGGADTQYF. The DNA for the CDR3 is TGCGCCAGCAGCCAGGCCAGAGCGGGGGGGGCAGATACGCAGTATTTT.

The V gene is TRBV5-6, the J gene TRBJ1-5, with a weak D call TRBD1 (5 bases). Germline lookup yields CDR1 SGHDT and CDR2 YYEEEE. V lost 2 bases and J 4 bases, leaving 16 bases between the germline ends. The CDR3 totals 16 residues. The CDR3 DNA follows: TGTGCCAGCAGCTTCGGGACTGCGAGGATGAATCAGCCCCAGCATTTT. Its protein is CASSFGTARMNQPQHF.

Only one count was recorded for this clone. The CDR3 nucleotides are TGTGCCACCAGACCAGCAGGGACAGGACGGGAGCAGTACTTC. It codes for CATRPAGTGREQYF. This chain uses TRBV15 with TRBJ2-7, with 8 bases matching TRBD1. The CDR3 sequence is 14 residues long. Germline CDR1 and CDR2: LNHNV and YYDKDF (reference sequence). Germline trimming cut 6 bases from V and 7 bases from J; bases unmatched to any gene: 11.

This clone was observed a few times. J is TRBJ1-6 and V is TRBV30; the D is unclear. The CDR3 consists of 13 residues. Germline V lookup: CDR1 GTSNPN, CDR2 SVGIG (reference sequence). The germline V and J ends were trimmed by 0 bases and 10 bases, with 10 bases remaining between them. CDR3 region: CAWSVSDGSPLHF. In DNA form, the CDR3 reads TGTGCCTGGAGTGTCAGCGACGGATCACCCCTCCACTTT.

This chain uses TRBV7-2 with TRBJ2-1; 9 nucleotides line up with TRBD2. Germline CDR1 and CDR2: SGHTA and FQGNSA. The CDR3 length is 15 residues. V dropped 2 bases and J dropped 6; count of bases not matched to a gene: 5. The chain's CDR3 is CASSLIGGGANEQFF. The CDR3 nucleotides read TGTGCCAGCAGCTTAATAGGCGGGGGGGCCAATGAGCAGTTCTTC.

The CDR3 loop is CASSGGAPRGEKLFF. CDR3 sequence (DNA): TGTGCCAGCAGCGGGGGGGCCCCGAGAGGAGAAAAACTGTTTTTT. This chain uses TRBV9 with TRBJ1-4, with D possibly matching TRBD1 (6 bases). The CDR3 covers 15 residues. Germline V lookup: CDR1 SGDLS, CDR2 YYNGEE. The V gene lost 3 bases and the J gene lost 8 bases, with 17 bases spanning the gap.